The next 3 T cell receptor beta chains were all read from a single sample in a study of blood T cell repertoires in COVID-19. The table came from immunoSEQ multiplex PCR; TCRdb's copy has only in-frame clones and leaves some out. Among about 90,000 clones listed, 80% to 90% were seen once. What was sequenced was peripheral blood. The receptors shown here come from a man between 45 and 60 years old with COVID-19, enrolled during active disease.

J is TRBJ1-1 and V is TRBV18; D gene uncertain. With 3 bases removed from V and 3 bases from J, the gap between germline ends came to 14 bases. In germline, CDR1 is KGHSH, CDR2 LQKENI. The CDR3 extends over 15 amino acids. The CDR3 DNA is TGTGCCAGCTCACCTCAGTCTGGAGGGCACACTGAAGCTTTCTTT. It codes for CASSPQSGGHTEAFF.

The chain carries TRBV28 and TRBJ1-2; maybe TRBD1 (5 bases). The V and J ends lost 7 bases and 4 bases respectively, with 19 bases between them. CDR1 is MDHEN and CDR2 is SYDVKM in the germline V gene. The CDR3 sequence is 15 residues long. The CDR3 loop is CASKSRAGPGYGYTF. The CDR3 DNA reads TGTGCCAGCAAAAGTAGGGCGGGGCCGGGCTATGGCTACACCTTC.

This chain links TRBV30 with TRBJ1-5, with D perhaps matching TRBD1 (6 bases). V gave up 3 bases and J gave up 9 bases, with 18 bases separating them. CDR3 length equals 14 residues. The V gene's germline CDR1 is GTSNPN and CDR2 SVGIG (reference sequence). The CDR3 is CAWSAGQGIGPQHF. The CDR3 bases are TGTGCCTGGAGCGCAGGTCAGGGGATTGGGCCCCAGCATTTT.